The 10 T cell receptor beta chains below come from one sample, sequenced in a study of blood T cell repertoires in COVID-19. Only in-frame clones appear in the TCRdb table, and some are missing; sequencing was by immunoSEQ multiplex PCR. The sample holds fewer than 250,000 clones; around four fifths are singletons and the top ten take 0.95%. The specimen was peripheral blood. These receptors all stem from a man between 60 and 75 years old with COVID-19, enrolled during active disease.

J is TRBJ1-4 and V is TRBV4-1; possible D gene TRBD1, 5 bases. Looked up from germline, CDR1 is MGHRA and CDR2 is YSYEKL. V shed 0 bases and J shed 10 bases, with 18 bases lying between them. CDR3 length equals 16 residues. The CDR3 reads CASSQDGGYGEGKLFF. As DNA, the CDR3 is TGCGCCAGCAGCCAAGATGGGGGGTACGGTGAGGGAAAACTGTTTTTT.

The CDR3 spells CASTGVLGEKLFF. The CDR3 nucleotides are TGTGCCAGCACGGGGGTCCTAGGTGAAAAACTGTTTTTT. The rearrangement links TRBV6-5 to TRBJ1-4; D might be TRBD1 (5 bases). The CDR3 loop spans 13 amino acids. CDR1 is MNHEY, CDR2 SVGAGI, per germline. V was clipped by 7 bases and J by 7 bases, with 13 bases between them.

The V gene is TRBV9, the J gene TRBJ2-1, with D hard to call. V shed 0 bases and J shed 5 bases, with 6 bases lying between them. The CDR3 length is 13 residues. Germline loops: CDR1 SGDLS, CDR2 YYNGEE. The CDR3 here is CASSVEADNEQFF. DNA for the CDR3: TGTGCCAGCAGCGTAGAGGCGGACAATGAGCAGTTCTTC.

V gene TRBV11-2 combines with J gene TRBJ2-7; D perhaps matches TRBD1 (6 bases). Germline CDR1 SGHAT, CDR2 FQNNGV. The V and J ends lost 5 bases and 3 bases respectively, with 11 bases between them. The CDR3 contains 13 residues. CDR3 amino acids: CASSPGTFYEQYF. The DNA of the CDR3 is TGTGCCAGCAGCCCCGGGACATTCTACGAGCAGTACTTC.

Here the CDR3 reads CASSPSTGEAKNIQYF. For the CDR3, the DNA is TGTGCCAGCTCACCTTCGACAGGGGAGGCCAAAAACATTCAGTACTTC. This chain connects TRBV18 to TRBJ2-4; 8 positions agree with TRBD1. This CDR3 region has 16 residues. The V gene's germline CDR1 is KGHSH and CDR2 LQKENI. The V gene end was trimmed by 3 bases and the J gene end by 1 base; junction bases not matched to a gene: 5.

This sequence joins TRBV19 and TRBJ2-4; D may be TRBD1 (6 bases). The V end was cut by 6 bases, the J end by 0 bases, with 21 bases between. This CDR3 has 18 residues. Looked up from germline, CDR1 is LNHDA and CDR2 is SQIVND (reference sequence). The CDR3 DNA reads TGTGCCAGTAGACCGGGACACAGGAAGACTTTAGCCAAAAACATTCAGTACTTC. Protein sequence: CASRPGHRKTLAKNIQYF.

The V and J genes are TRBV10-3 and TRBJ1-1; the D is unclear. CDR1 and CDR2 from the germline V gene are ENHRY and SYGVKD. The CDR3 length is 13 residues. The germline V and J ends were trimmed by 11 bases and 5 bases, with 18 bases remaining between them. The CDR3 here is CAGQEARETEAFF. The CDR3 region has the DNA TGTGCCGGTCAGGAGGCGCGGGAAACTGAAGCTTTCTTT.

The rearrangement joins TRBV2 to TRBJ1-1; 10 nucleotides align to TRBD1. This CDR3 has 15 residues. The J segment lost 5 bases and the V segment lost 6 bases, leaving 9 bases of the junction unmatched. Looked up from germline, CDR1 is SNHLY and CDR2 is FYNNEI. CDR3 sequence (DNA): TGTGCCAGCAGGGTCGAGGGACAGGGGTGGACTGAAGCTTTCTTT. Translating gives CASRVEGQGWTEAFF.

This chain connects TRBV12-3 or TRBV12-4 to TRBJ1-2, with D tentatively TRBD1 (6 bases). The CDR3 totals 13 residues. The V end was cut by 4 bases, the J end by 5 bases, with 11 bases between. The CDR3: CASSWDIGYGYTF. The CDR3 region has the DNA TGTGCCAGCAGTTGGGACATCGGATATGGCTACACCTTC.

This clone was observed a single time. The V and J genes are TRBV6-5 and TRBJ1-6, with 8 bases lining up with TRBD1. CDR3 length: 14 residues. Germline values: CDR1 MNHEY, CDR2 SVGAGI. The ends lost 8 bases at V and 7 bases at J; junction bases unmatched: 7. CDR3 protein: CASAGDRGNSPLHF. The CDR3 nucleotides read TGTGCCAGCGCAGGAGACAGGGGCAATTCACCCCTCCACTTT.